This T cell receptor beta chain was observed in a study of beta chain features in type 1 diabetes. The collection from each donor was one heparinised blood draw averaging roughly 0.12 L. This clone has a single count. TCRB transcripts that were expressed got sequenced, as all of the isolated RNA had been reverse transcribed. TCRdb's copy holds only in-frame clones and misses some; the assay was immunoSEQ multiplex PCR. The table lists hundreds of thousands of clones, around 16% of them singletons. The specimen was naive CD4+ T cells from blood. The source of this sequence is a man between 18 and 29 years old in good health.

The CDR3 DNA sequence: TGTGCCGCCCGGACCGGGCGGCCTGGAAACACCATATATTTT. Encoded protein: CAARTGRPGNTIYF. The chain joins TRBV6-1 to TRBJ1-3; no firm D call. CDR1 and CDR2 from the germline V gene are MNHNS and SASEGT. V lost 11 bases to trimming and J lost 2 bases, with 16 bases between them. The CDR3 is 14 amino acids.